This T cell receptor (beta chain) was identified in a study of response to subunit inactivated influenza vaccine. Whole-study findings and limits: The authors put forward the suggestion that each seasonal influenza vaccination may bring in only a limited number of new T cells.

V lost 3 bases to trimming and J lost 6 bases; unmatched junction nucleotides: 5. The CDR3 has 14 residues. Germline CDR1 SGHRS, CDR2 YFSETQ. TCRdb redid the calling of the RT-PCR reads with MiXCR, one entry per CDR3 protein. This sample has roughly 650,000 distinct CDR3 sequences, with 15% to 18% found just once. At least ten counts were recorded for this clonotype. Its antigen remains unidentified. This chain joins TRBV5-1 and TRBJ1-1; TRBD1 matches at 10 bases. This receptor was obtained from a man aged 50-60 years who received an inactivated influenza vaccine. The specimen comprised PBMCs from blood, sampled 12 days after vaccination. The CDR3 DNA is TGCGCCAGCAGCTCCGGGACAGGGGTGGCTGAAGCTTTCTTT. It encodes CASSSGTGVAEAFF.